Listed below are T cell receptor beta chains from one sample, sequenced in a study of OX40 agonist ivuxolimab in advanced cancers. Here immunoSEQ multiplex PCR was the method, and the copy in TCRdb shows in-frame clones only, minus some. The sample lists 70,000 or so clones, around 89% seen once, with 10% in the top ten. Sequencing used CD4+ or CD8+ T cells sorted from blood, obtained in a trial of the OX40 agonist ivuxolimab. The receptor set was obtained from an adult with an advanced solid tumor such as melanoma, head and neck, liver or kidney cancer. Each CDR3 is given with its conserved first and last residue. A D gene is named only where the DNA matches it firmly. Rows give clone size only sometimes, using once, few, many, or a class for an expanded clone.

V gene	clone size	D gene	CDR3 length	J gene	CDR3 protein	CDR3 DNA
TRBV11-2	once	TRBD2	16	TRBJ2-1	CASSFSQAGGFNEQFF	TGTGCCAGCAGCTTTTCACAAGCGGGAGGCTTCAATGAGCAGTTCTTC
TRBV11-3	NA	TRBD2	16	TRBJ2-3	CASSFRAGGYTDTQYF	TGTGCCAGCAGCTTTAGAGCGGGAGGTTACACAGATACGCAGTATTTT
TRBV19	NA	NA	14	TRBJ1-5	CASSIRGDNQPQHF	TGTGCCAGTAGTATACGGGGTGACAATCAGCCCCAGCATTTT
TRBV9	NA	NA	14	TRBJ2-7	CASSPGTDDREQYF	TGTGCCAGCAGTCCGGGGACGGATGATCGGGAGCAGTACTTC
TRBV25-1	NA	NA	13	TRBJ1-1	CASSDPRITEAFF	TGTGCCAGCAGTGATCCCCGAATCACTGAAGCTTTCTTT
TRBV7-2	NA	TRBD1	17	TRBJ2-3	CASSLVGGTGLTDTQYF	TGTGCCAGCAGCTTAGTGGGCGGGACAGGGCTCACAGATACGCAGTATTTT
TRBV4-1	NA	NA	15	TRBJ1-5	CASSQEGGKNQPQHF	TGCGCCAGCAGCCAAGAGGGGGGGAAAAATCAGCCCCAGCATTTT
TRBV11-3	NA	NA	12	TRBJ2-3	CASSLKSDTQYF	TGTGCCAGCAGCTTAAAATCAGATACGCAGTATTTT
TRBV5-5	NA	NA	15	TRBJ2-7	CASSPGVGFFYEQYF	TGTGCCAGCAGCCCCGGAGTGGGGTTTTTCTACGAGCAGTACTTC
TRBV27	NA	NA	14	TRBJ2-7	CASSLYRGSYEQYF	TGTGCCAGCAGTTTATACCGGGGATCCTACGAGCAGTACTTC
TRBV7-9	NA	TRBD1	12	TRBJ1-1	CASRLDRGKAFF	TGTGCCAGCAGACTTGACAGGGGTAAAGCTTTCTTT
TRBV28	NA	TRBD2	16	TRBJ2-7	CASSLYSGGSSYEQYF	TGTGCCAGCAGTTTATATTCGGGAGGTAGCTCCTACGAGCAGTACTTC
TRBV5-6	few	TRBD1	15	TRBJ2-7	CASSTKTGGILTEYF	TGTGCCAGCAGCACCAAGACAGGGGGCATACTAACGGAGTACTTC
TRBV7-2	NA	NA	14	TRBJ1-2	CASSLRDPNYGYTF	TGTGCCAGCAGCTTGAGGGACCCTAACTATGGCTACACCTTC
TRBV7-3	NA	NA	13	TRBJ1-1	CASSLTPGTEAFF	TGTGCCAGCAGCTTAACCCCTGGCACTGAAGCTTTCTTT
TRBV28	NA	TRBD2	12	TRBJ2-3	CASRGGSDTQYF	TGTGCCAGCAGGGGGGGGAGTGATACGCAGTATTTT
TRBV11-3	NA	TRBD2	18	TRBJ2-3	CASSSGLAGDFSTDTQYF	TGTGCCAGCAGCTCGGGACTAGCGGGGGACTTTAGCACAGATACGCAGTATTTT
TRBV18	NA	NA	11	TRBJ1-4	CASSRNEKLFF	TGTGCCAGCTCAAGAAATGAAAAACTGTTTTTT
TRBV7-2	NA	NA	16	TRBJ2-1	CASSLEGTTQTNEQFF	TGTGCCAGCAGCTTAGAGGGGACAACCCAGACTAATGAGCAGTTCTTC
TRBV18	NA	TRBD1	14	TRBJ1-5	CASSPMTGNQPQHF	TGTGCCAGCTCACCTATGACAGGGAATCAGCCCCAGCATTTT
TRBV7-3	NA	NA	15	TRBJ2-1	CASSLGDSTGDEQFF	TGTGCCAGCAGCTTAGGAGACTCAACGGGGGATGAGCAGTTCTTC
TRBV4-2	NA	NA	15	TRBJ2-5	CASSRSTSTQETQYF	TGTGCCAGCAGCCGCTCAACTAGCACCCAAGAGACCCAGTACTTC